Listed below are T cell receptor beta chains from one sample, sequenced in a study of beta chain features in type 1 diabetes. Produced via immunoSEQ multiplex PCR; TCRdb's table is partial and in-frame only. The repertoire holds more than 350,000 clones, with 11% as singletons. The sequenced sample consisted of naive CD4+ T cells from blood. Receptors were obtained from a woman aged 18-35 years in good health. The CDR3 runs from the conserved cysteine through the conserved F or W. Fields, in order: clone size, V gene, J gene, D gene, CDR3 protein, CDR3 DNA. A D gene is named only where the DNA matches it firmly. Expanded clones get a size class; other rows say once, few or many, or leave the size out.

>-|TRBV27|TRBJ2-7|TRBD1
CASGDRSSYEQYF
TGTGCCAGCGGGGACAGGAGCTCCTACGAGCAGTACTTC
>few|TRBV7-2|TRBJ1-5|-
CASSREIINQPQHF
TGTGCCAGCAGCAGGGAGATAATCAATCAGCCCCAGCATTTT
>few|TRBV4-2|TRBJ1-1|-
CASSQDTRGSEAFF
TGTGCCAGCAGCCAAGACACGAGGGGGTCTGAAGCTTTCTTT
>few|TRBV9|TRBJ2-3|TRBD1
CASSVQGARGDTQYF
TGTGCCAGCAGCGTCCAGGGGGCGCGAGGAGATACGCAGTATTTT
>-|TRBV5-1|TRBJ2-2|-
CASLRGNTGELFF
TGCGCCAGCCTTAGGGGGAACACCGGGGAGCTGTTTTTT
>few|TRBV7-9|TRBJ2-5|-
CASSFGGQAETQYF
TGTGCCAGCAGCTTCGGCGGGCAGGCTGAGACCCAGTACTTC
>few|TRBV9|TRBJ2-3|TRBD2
CASSDPGLFSTDTQYF
TGTGCCAGCAGCGATCCGGGACTATTTAGCACAGATACGCAGTATTTT
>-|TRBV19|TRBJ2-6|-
CASSQNGKGSRSGANVLTF
TGTGCCAGTAGTCAGAACGGGAAGGGTTCACGCTCTGGGGCCAACGTCCTGACTTTC
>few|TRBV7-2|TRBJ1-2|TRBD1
CASSVETGPSDGYTF
TGTGCCAGCAGCGTAGAGACAGGGCCGTCCGATGGCTACACCTTC
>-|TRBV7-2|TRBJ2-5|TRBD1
CASSLSPGQGSGVQYF
TGTGCCAGCAGCTTATCACCGGGACAGGGCTCAGGGGTCCAGTACTTC
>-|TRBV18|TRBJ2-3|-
CASSPRSGTSTDTQYF
TGTGCCAGCTCACCACGGAGTGGTACTAGCACAGATACGCAGTATTTT
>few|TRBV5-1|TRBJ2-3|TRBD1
CASSLDRGADTQYF
TGCGCCAGCAGCTTGGACAGGGGTGCAGATACGCAGTATTTT
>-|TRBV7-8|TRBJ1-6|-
CASSPWDTSRYPPLHF
TGTGCCAGCAGCCCATGGGATACCAGCCGGTATCCACCCCTCCACTTT
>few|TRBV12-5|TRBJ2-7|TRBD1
CASGSYRTGRDEQYF
TGTGCTAGTGGTTCCTATAGGACAGGCAGGGACGAGCAGTACTTC
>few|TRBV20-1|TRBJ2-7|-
CSARRGYEQYF
TGCAGTGCCCGACGGGGCTACGAGCAGTACTTC
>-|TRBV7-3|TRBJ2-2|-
CASSLTPGIGTGELFF
TGTGCCAGCAGCTTAACCCCAGGCATCGGAACCGGGGAGCTGTTTTTT
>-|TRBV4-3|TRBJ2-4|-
CASSPGGGWENIQYF
TGCGCCAGCAGCCCCGGAGGGGGTTGGGAAAACATTCAGTACTTC
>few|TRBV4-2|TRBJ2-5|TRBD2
CASRRDSGGIETQYF
TGTGCCAGCAGACGAGATAGCGGGGGCATAGAGACCCAGTACTTC
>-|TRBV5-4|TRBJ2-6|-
CASSSGTFPNSGANVLTF
TGTGCCAGCAGCTCAGGGACCTTCCCCAACTCTGGGGCCAACGTCCTGACTTTC
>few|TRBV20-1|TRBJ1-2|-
CSARTVYGYTF
TGCAGTGCGAGGACAGTCTATGGCTACACCTTC
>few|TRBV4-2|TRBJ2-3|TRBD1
CASSQQGDSTDTQYF
TGTGCCAGCAGCCAGCAGGGGGATAGCACAGATACGCAGTATTTT
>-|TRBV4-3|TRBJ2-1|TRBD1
CASSQGQGAYNEQFF
TGCGCCAGCAGCCAGGGACAGGGGGCTTACAATGAGCAGTTCTTC
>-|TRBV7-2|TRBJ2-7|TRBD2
CASSLASGREQYF
TGTGCCAGCAGCTTGGCTAGCGGGAGGGAGCAGTACTTC
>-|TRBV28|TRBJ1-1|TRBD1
CASSSGQYTEAFF
TGTGCCAGCAGTTCGGGACAGTACACTGAAGCTTTCTTT
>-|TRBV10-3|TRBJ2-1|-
CAISSADEQFF
TGTGCCATCAGTTCCGCGGATGAGCAGTTCTTC
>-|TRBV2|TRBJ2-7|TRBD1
CASSEDRGSYEQYF
TGTGCCAGCAGTGAAGACAGGGGCAGCTACGAGCAGTACTTC
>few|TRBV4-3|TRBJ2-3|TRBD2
CASSQDLAGGAHTQYF
TGCGCCAGCAGCCAAGATCTAGCGGGGGGCGCGCATACGCAGTATTTT
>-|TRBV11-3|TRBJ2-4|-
CASSLGQGNIQYF
TGTGCCAGCAGCTTAGGTCAGGGAAACATTCAGTACTTC
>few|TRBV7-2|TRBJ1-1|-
CASSPRGSRMNTEAFF
TGTGCCAGCAGCCCTCGAGGATCTAGGATGAACACTGAAGCTTTCTTT
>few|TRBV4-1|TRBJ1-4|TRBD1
CASSPPGTGVRKLFF
TGCGCCAGCAGCCCACCGGGGACAGGGGTGCGAAAACTGTTTTTT
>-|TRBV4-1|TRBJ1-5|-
CASSQDPGRANQPQHF
TGCGCCAGCAGCCAAGACCCCGGGAGGGCAAATCAGCCCCAGCATTTT
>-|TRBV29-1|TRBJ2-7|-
CSVQESGDEQYF
TGCAGCGTCCAGGAATCCGGGGACGAGCAGTACTTC
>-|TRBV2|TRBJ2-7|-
CASKGATALWQYF
TGTGCCAGCAAAGGTGCGACAGCTCTTTGGCAGTACTTC
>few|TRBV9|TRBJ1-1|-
CASSVLVNTEAFF
TGTGCCAGCAGCGTACTGGTGAACACTGAAGCTTTCTTT
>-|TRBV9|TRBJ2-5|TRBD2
CASSRSGGTYQETQYF
TGTGCCAGCAGTCGTAGCGGGGGCACGTACCAAGAGACCCAGTACTTC
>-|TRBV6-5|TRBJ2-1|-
CASSYRPNTGSEFF
TGTGCCAGCAGTTACCGCCCCAACACAGGTTCTGAGTTCTTC
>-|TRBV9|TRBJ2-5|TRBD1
CASSVGGSRGRETQYF
TGTGCCAGCAGCGTAGGCGGGTCGAGGGGGCGCGAGACCCAGTACTTC
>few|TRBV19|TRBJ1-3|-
CVLPQGTDGNTIYF
TGTGTCCTCCCCCAGGGAACGGACGGAAACACCATATATTTT
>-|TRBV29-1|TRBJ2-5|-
CSVEGLGETQYF
TGCAGCGTTGAAGGGCTTGGCGAGACCCAGTACTTC
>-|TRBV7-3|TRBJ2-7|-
CASSPPLSGSGEQYF
TGTGCCAGCAGCCCTCCCCTTAGCGGTTCGGGGGAGCAGTACTTC
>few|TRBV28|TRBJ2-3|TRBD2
CASSVAGGPDTQYF
TGTGCCAGCAGCGTAGCGGGGGGGCCAGATACGCAGTATTTT
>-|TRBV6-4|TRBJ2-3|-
CASSVTASTDTQYF
TGTGCCAGCAGTGTTACAGCTAGCACAGATACGCAGTATTTT
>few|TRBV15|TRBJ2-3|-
CATSRAAVRTDTQYF
TGTGCCACCAGCAGAGCGGCGGTTCGCACAGATACGCAGTATTTT
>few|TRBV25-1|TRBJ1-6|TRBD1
CASIGRQGTDSPLHF
TGTGCCAGCATTGGACGACAGGGGACGGATTCACCCCTCCACTTT
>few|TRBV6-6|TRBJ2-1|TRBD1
CASSRQGNEQFF
TGTGCCAGCAGCCGACAGGGTAATGAGCAGTTCTTC
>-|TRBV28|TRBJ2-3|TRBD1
CASSLTGQGAYTQYF
TGTGCCAGCAGTTTAACCGGACAGGGGGCGTATACGCAGTATTTT
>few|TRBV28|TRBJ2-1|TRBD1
CASSFSMGQKYNEQFF
TGTGCCAGCAGTTTTTCAATGGGACAGAAGTACAATGAGCAGTTCTTC
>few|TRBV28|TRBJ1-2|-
CASSFGGGYGYTF
TGTGCCAGCAGTTTCGGTGGGGGATATGGCTACACCTTC
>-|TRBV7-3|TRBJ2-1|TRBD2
CASSFGLAGVNEQFF
TGTGCCAGCAGCTTCGGACTAGCGGGGGTCAATGAGCAGTTCTTC
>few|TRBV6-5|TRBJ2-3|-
CASSPQGPDTQYF
TGTGCCAGCAGTCCCCAGGGGCCAGATACGCAGTATTTT
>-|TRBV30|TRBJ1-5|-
CAWSDSSNQPQHF
TGTGCCTGGAGCGACAGCTCTAATCAGCCCCAGCATTTT